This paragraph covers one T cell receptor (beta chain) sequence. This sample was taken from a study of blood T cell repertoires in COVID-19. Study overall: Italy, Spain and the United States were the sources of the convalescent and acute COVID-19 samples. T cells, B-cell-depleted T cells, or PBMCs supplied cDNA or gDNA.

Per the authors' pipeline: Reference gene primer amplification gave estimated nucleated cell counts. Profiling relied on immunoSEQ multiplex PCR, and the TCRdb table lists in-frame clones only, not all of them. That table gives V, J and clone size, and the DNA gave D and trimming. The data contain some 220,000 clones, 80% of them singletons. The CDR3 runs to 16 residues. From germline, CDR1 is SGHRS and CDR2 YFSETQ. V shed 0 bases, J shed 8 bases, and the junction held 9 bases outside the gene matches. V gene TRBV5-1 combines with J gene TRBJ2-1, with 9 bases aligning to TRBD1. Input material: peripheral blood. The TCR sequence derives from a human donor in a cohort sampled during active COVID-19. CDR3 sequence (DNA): TGCGCCAGCAGCTTGGCCCGGGACAGGGTAACCCATGAGCAGTTCTTC. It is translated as CASSLARDRVTHEQFF.